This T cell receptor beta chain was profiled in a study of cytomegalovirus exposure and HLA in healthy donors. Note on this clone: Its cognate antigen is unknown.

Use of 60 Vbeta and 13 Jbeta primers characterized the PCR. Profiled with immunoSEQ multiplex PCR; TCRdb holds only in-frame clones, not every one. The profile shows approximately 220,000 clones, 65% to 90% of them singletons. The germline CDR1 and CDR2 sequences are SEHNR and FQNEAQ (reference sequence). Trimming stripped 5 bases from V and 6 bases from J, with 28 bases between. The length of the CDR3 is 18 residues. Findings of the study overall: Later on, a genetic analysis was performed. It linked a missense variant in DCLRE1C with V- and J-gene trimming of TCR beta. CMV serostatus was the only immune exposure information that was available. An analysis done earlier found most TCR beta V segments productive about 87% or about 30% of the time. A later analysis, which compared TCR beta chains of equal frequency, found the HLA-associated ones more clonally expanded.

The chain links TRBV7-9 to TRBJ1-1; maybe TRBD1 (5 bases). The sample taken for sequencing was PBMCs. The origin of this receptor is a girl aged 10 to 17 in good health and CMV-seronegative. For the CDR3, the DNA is TGTGCCAGCAGCCCGAGCAGCCTTCGGGGGTCGGATCGCTCTGAAGCTTTCTTT. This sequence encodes CASSPSSLRGSDRSEAFF.